This passage covers 16 T cell receptor beta chains from one sample sequenced in a study of T cell clonality in common variable immunodeficiency. The antigens for these receptors are not known. Produced via immunoSEQ multiplex PCR; TCRdb's table is partial and in-frame only. This sample carries approximately 29,000 clones, none of them present only once. Findings and limits, study-wide: Common variable immunodeficiency TCR beta sequences reportedly had fewer deletions and N-nucleotide insertions.

Input material: peripheral blood mononuclear cells. All receptors come from a human donor with common variable immunodeficiency.

With regard to this clone: Read coverage stops 3 residues before the CDR3 terminus; the germline J gene supplies the remainder. The chain couples TRBV5-1 to TRBJ2-2, with 8 positions matching TRBD1. CDR1 is SGHRS and CDR2 is YFSETQ in the germline V gene. Trimming cost V 6 bases and J 4 bases; bases outside gene matches: 11. This CDR3 is 16 amino acids long. The CDR3 bases that were read are TGCGCCAGCACCTCTGGGACAGGCCTCCCCACCGGGGAG. Amino acids: CASTSGTGLPTGE. The CDR3 reads in full as CASTSGTGLPTGELFF.

This clone was found many times. From the germline J gene comes the end of the CDR3, since the read stops 3 residues before it. The gene calls are TRBV20-1 and TRBJ1-5; D not certain. Germline loops: CDR1 DFQATT, CDR2 SNEGSKA (reference sequence). The CDR3 totals 14 residues. The V end was cut by 1 base, the J end by 3 bases, with 10 bases between. The CDR3 bases that were read are TGCAGTGCTAGAGGCCAGGAGAACAATCAGCCC. Translation: CSARGQENNQP. The full CDR3 sequence reads CSARGQENNQPQHF.

The sequenced CDR3 bases are TGTGCCAGCAGTCTAGGGACAGGGGACCAGCCC. This translates into CASSLGTGDQP. The whole CDR3 reads CASSLGTGDQPQHF. The rearrangement joins TRBV2 to TRBJ1-5; 10 nucleotides line up with TRBD1. Coverage ceases 3 residues before the CDR3 finishes, and the germline J gene fills in the end. V trimming: 5 bases; J trimming: 7 bases; junction bases outside the gene matches: 5. This CDR3 contains 14 residues. Germline lookup yields CDR1 SNHLY and CDR2 FYNNEI.

About this clone itself: The CDR3 end lies 3 residues beyond the end of the read and is filled in from the germline J gene. V and J are TRBV2 and TRBJ2-5, with D possibly being TRBD1 (5 bases). V shed 4 bases and J shed 5 bases, with 14 bases lying between them. This CDR3 comprises 14 residues. Germline values: CDR1 SNHLY, CDR2 FYNNEI. CDR3 region: CASSVPGQGETQYF. CDR3 bases read: TGTGCCAGCAGTGTCCCCGGCCAGGGCGAGACC.

This clone showed up many times. The sequenced fragment ends 3 residues before the CDR3 boundary, so the rest is inferred from the germline J gene. The V call is TRBV18, the J call TRBJ1-1, with D perhaps TRBD1 (6 bases). The V end was cut by 6 bases, the J end by 3 bases, with 11 bases between. CDR3 length: 13 residues. From germline, CDR1 is KGHSH and CDR2 LQKENI. CDR3 in amino acids: CASSLQGDTEAFF. Incomplete CDR3 DNA: TGTGCCAGCTCTCTACAGGGAGACACTGAA.

On this clone itself: The CDR3 end falls 3 residues outside the read, so it is completed with the germline J gene. The chain has TRBV6-1 and TRBJ1-2; no definite D call. This CDR3 has 14 amino acids. V was shortened by 6 bases and J by 5 bases, with 16 bases between the two germline ends. Germline assignment: CDR1 MNHNS and CDR2 SASEGT. The sequenced part of the CDR3 DNA is TGTGCCAGCAGAGAAACCGAGGTTATATATGGC. Translating it yields CASRETEVIYG. The entire CDR3 protein reads CASRETEVIYGYTF.

This clone was counted only a few times. The read halts 3 residues ahead of the CDR3 end, with the missing end drawn from the germline J gene. The chain employs TRBV19 and TRBJ1-5, with D possibly matching TRBD1 (5 bases). Germline V gives CDR1 LNHDA, CDR2 SQIVND (reference sequence). The CDR3 is 17 residues long. The germline V and J ends were trimmed by 3 bases and 5 bases, with 20 bases remaining between them. This chain's CDR3 is CASSMAGGPSRHQPQHF. The covered CDR3 bases are TGTGCCAGTAGTATGGCCGGGGGTCCCAGTCGGCATCAGCCC.

This clone was seen ten or more times. The read terminates 3 residues ahead of where the CDR3 ends, so the germline J gene completes it. The chain is built from TRBV7-3 and TRBJ2-5; a possible D gene is TRBD1 (6 bases). This CDR3 contains 14 residues. Germline V gene sequence: CDR1 SGHTA, CDR2 FQGTGA. V lost 0 bases, J lost 2 bases, and 7 bases lay in between. The CDR3 is CASSLTGQQETQYF. The CDR3 bases that were read are TGTGCCAGCAGCTTAACGGGACAACAAGAGACC.

This clone was counted between two and nine times. One end of the junction fails to match germline, which may point to a read error. CDR3 region: CSSSRPTDYGYTF. Partial CDR3 DNA: TGTTCCAGCAGCCGTCCTACGGACTATGGC. The genes are TRBV7-9 and TRBJ1-2; no definite D call. The CDR3 end lies 3 residues beyond the end of the read and is filled in from the germline J gene. Germline CDR1 reads SEHNR; CDR2 reads FQNEAQ (reference sequence). This CDR3 has 13 residues. The full variable domain, its missing parts supplied by reference TRBV7-9 and TRBJ1-2, is DTGVSQNPRHKITKRGQNVTFRCDPISEHNRLYWYRQTLGQGPEFLTYFQNEAQLEKSRLLSDRFSAERPKGSFSTLEIQRTEQGDSAMYLCSSSRPTDYGYTFGSGTRLTVV.

This clone has a handful of counts. The CDR3 end lies 3 residues beyond the end of the read and is filled in from the germline J gene. The chain is built from TRBV7-9 and TRBJ2-7; D is ambiguous. Trimming pared 5 bases from V and 2 bases from J, leaving 7 bases between. The CDR3 is made up of 12 amino acids. CDR1 SEHNR and CDR2 FQNEAQ come from the germline V gene (reference sequence). The CDR3 bases that were read are TGTGCCAGCAGCCTACAGACCTACGAG. Its translation is CASSLQTYE. The entire CDR3 protein reads CASSLQTYEQYF. Supplemented by reference TRBV7-9 and TRBJ2-7, the full variable domain reads DTGVSQNPRHKITKRGQNVTFRCDPISEHNRLYWYRQTLGQGPEFLTYFQNEAQLEKSRLLSDRFSAERPKGSFSTLEIQRTEQGDSAMYLCASSLQTYEQYFGPGTRLTVT.

This clone occurred a few times. Read coverage stops 3 residues before the CDR3 terminus; the germline J gene supplies the remainder. The chain recombines TRBV7-9 with TRBJ1-2; TRBD1 agrees at 7 bases. Germline V CDR1 and CDR2: SEHNR, FQNEAQ (reference sequence). V trimming: 5 bases; J trimming: 3 bases; junction bases outside the gene matches: 9. The CDR3 is 15 residues long. The DNA read from the CDR3 is TGTGCCAGCAGCAGCCCCGCCAGGGGGGACTATGGC. Translated, it gives CASSSPARGDYG. The complete CDR3 sequence is CASSSPARGDYGYTF.

As regards this clone: The observed sequence ends 3 residues before the CDR3 terminus, with the missing tail filled in from the germline J gene. V is TRBV7-2 and J is TRBJ2-1; 9 positions match TRBD2. The germline V gene encodes CDR1 SGHTA and CDR2 FQGNSA. J was trimmed by 9 bases and V by 1 base; bases with no gene match: 7. The CDR3 consists of 15 residues. The CDR3 region is CASSLVAGGHIEQFF. The CDR3 bases that were read are TGTGCCAGCAGCTTAGTTGCGGGGGGGCATATTGAG.

This clone has a count of ten or more. The read halts 3 residues ahead of the CDR3 end, with the missing end drawn from the germline J gene. The V gene is TRBV14, the J gene TRBJ1-6, with D possibly matching TRBD1 (6 bases). Trimming cost V 4 bases and J 7 bases, with 11 bases left between them. Germline V gene lookup returns CDR1 SGHDN and CDR2 FVKESK. The CDR3 spans 14 residues. The CDR3 reads CASSLTGMNSPLHF. The sequenced CDR3 bases are TGTGCCAGCAGCCTTACAGGGATGAATTCACCC.

In its sample, this clone was seen many times. The observed sequence ends 3 residues before the CDR3 terminus, with the missing tail filled in from the germline J gene. Other DNA variants within this sample encode the same CDR3. This chain links TRBV29-1 with TRBJ1-2, with TRBD1 matching 10 bases. From germline, CDR1 is SQVTM and CDR2 ANQGSEA. CDR3 length equals 13 residues. Incomplete CDR3 DNA: TGCAGCGTCCGGTTGACAGGGGGCAAGGGC. It yields the protein CSVRLTGGKG. The whole CDR3 is CSVRLTGGKGYTF.

Turning to this clone: From the germline J gene comes the end of the CDR3, since the read stops 3 residues before it. The sample carries other DNA sequences with the same CDR3. The chain carries TRBV7-6 and TRBJ2-7, with D perhaps TRBD1 (6 bases). V was shortened by 5 bases and J by 3 bases, with 11 bases between the two germline ends. This CDR3 is 13 amino acids long. CDR1 is SGHVS and CDR2 is FNYEAQ in the germline V gene. CDR3 loop: CASSQGFGYEQYF. The DNA read from the CDR3 is TGTGCCAGCAGCCAGGGGTTTGGCTACGAG. The full variable domain, with the rest looked up from reference TRBV7-6 and TRBJ2-7, is GAGVSQSPRYKVTKRGQDVALRCDPISGHVSLYWYRQALGQGPEFLTYFNYEAQQDKSGLPNDRFSAERPEGSISTLTIQRTEQRDSAMYRCASSQGFGYEQYFGPGTRLTVT.

Only a few counts were recorded for this clone. The read halts 3 residues ahead of the CDR3 end, with the missing end drawn from the germline J gene. V usage is TRBV7-9 and J usage is TRBJ2-1; the match to TRBD2 covers 11 bases. Germline CDR1 reads SEHNR; CDR2 reads FQNEAQ (reference sequence). The CDR3 totals 15 residues. J gave up 7 bases and V 5 bases, and 7 bases lay outside the gene matches. The DNA read from the CDR3 is TGTGCCAGCAGCCCCGGGACTAGCGGTTCTAATGAG. Translating it yields CASSPGTSGSNE. The whole CDR3 is CASSPGTSGSNEQFF.